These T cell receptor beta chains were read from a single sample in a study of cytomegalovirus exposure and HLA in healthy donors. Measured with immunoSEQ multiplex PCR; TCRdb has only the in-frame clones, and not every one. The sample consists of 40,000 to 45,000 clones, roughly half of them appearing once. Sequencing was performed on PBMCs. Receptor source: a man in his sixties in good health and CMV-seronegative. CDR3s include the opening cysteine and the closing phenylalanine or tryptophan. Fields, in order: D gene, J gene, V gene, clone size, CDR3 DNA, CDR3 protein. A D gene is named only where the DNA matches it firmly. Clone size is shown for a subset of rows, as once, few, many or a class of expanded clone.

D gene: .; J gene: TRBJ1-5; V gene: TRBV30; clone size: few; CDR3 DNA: TGTGCCTGGAGCACCAGAGGAGGGCCCCAGCATTTT; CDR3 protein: CAWSTRGGPQHF
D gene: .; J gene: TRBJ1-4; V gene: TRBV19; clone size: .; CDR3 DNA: TGTGCCAGTAGTTCCTCCAGTAAAAAACTGTTTTTT; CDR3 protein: CASSSSSKKLFF
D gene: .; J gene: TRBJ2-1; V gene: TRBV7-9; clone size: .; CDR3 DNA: TGTGCCAGCAGCCATTCCGACGCGGGGAATGAGCAGTTCTTC; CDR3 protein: CASSHSDAGNEQFF
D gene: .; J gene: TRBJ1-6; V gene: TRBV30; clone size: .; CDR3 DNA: TGTGCCTGGTGGACGCGGGGGAATTCACCCCTCCACTTT; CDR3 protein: CAWWTRGNSPLHF
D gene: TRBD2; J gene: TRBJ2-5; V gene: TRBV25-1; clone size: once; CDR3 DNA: TGTGCCAGCAGTGAATACAGCGGGACCCAAGAGACCCAGTACTTC; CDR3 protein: CASSEYSGTQETQYF
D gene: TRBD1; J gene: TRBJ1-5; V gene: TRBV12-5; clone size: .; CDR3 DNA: TGTGCTAGTGGTTCAGGGGGCGCCCGGCAGCCCCAGCATTTT; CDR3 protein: CASGSGGARQPQHF
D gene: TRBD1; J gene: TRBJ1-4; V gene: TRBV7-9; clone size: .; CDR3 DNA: TGTGCCAGCAGCTTATCGGGACAGGGAGGTGAAAAACTGTTTTTT; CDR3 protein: CASSLSGQGGEKLFF
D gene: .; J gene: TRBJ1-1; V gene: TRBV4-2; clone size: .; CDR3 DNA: TGTGCCAGCAGCCAAGTCTCCGGGATACGCACTGAAGCTTTCTTT; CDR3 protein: CASSQVSGIRTEAFF
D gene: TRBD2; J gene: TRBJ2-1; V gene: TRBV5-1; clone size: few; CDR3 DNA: TGCGCCAGCAGCGGTGGGACTAGCGGTTACAATGAGCAGTTCTTC; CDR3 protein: CASSGGTSGYNEQFF
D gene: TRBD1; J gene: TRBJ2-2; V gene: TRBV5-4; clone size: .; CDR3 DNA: TGTGCCAGCAACAAGCCGGGACAGGGTAACACCGGGGAGCTGTTTTTT; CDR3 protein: CASNKPGQGNTGELFF
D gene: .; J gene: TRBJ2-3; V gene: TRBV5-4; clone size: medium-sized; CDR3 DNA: TGTGCCAGCAGCTCCCAGCGGGCCCCTCTAGGCAAGGGCACAGATACGCAGTATTTT; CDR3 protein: CASSSQRAPLGKGTDTQYF
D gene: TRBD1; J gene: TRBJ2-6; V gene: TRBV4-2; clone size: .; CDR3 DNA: TGTGCCAGCAGCCAACCCGACAGGGCTGGGGCCAACGTCCTGACTTTC; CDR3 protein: CASSQPDRAGANVLTF